Sequencing of this T cell receptor beta chain was carried out in a study of cytomegalovirus exposure and HLA in healthy donors. On the study more broadly: The approximately 130 validation repertoires and the approximately 690 first-cohort repertoires shared a platform, a later analysis reported. Study-level findings and limits: Using the classifier, cytomegalovirus status was reportedly diagnosed with high specificity and sensitivity. While the bulk of TCR sequences proved rare, some public TCRs turned up in many donors.

The donors belonged to the roughly 120-subject validation cohort, separate from the roughly 600-subject first cohort. About this clone: Its specificity is unknown.

Germline V lookup: CDR1 DFQATT, CDR2 SNEGSKA (reference sequence). This CDR3 contains 11 residues. V lost 2 bases and J 4 bases, leaving 5 bases between the germline ends. The repertoire was sequenced with immunoSEQ multiplex PCR; TCRdb's copy has only in-frame clones and lacks some. The profile shows around 300,000 clones, roughly 88% of them singletons. J is TRBJ1-2 and V is TRBV20-1; D remains ambiguous. Sample: PBMCs. The sequence came from a woman between 18 and 30 years old in good health and CMV-seronegative. CDR3 sequence: CSARSPYGYTF. In nucleotides, the CDR3 is TGCAGTGCTAGAAGCCCCTATGGCTACACCTTC.